The TCR beta chain under discussion was sequenced for a study of cytomegalovirus exposure and HLA in healthy donors. Of note for this clone: Its cognate antigen is unknown.

Study-level findings and limits: Presence/absence analyses supposed approximately even sequencing depth among donors. Reports indicated that the classifier achieved high specificity and sensitivity in diagnosing cytomegalovirus status.

Although they were nominally healthy when sampled, donors likely had unrecorded immune exposures. Use of 60 Vbeta and 13 Jbeta primers characterized the PCR. Method: immunoSEQ multiplex PCR; TCRdb's copy keeps in-frame clones and lacks some. The profile shows about 260,000 clones, about 66% of them singletons. Sample: PBMCs. The sequence was collected from a female donor in good health and CMV-seronegative.

The CDR3 DNA is TGTGCCAGCAGCTCAAGCGGGAGAGGGATAGCTGAGCAGTTCTTC. Translation: CASSSSGRGIAEQFF. This sequence joins TRBV7-9 and TRBJ2-1; 8 bases are a match to TRBD2. The CDR3 loop spans 15 amino acids. Germline V lookup: CDR1 SEHNR, CDR2 FQNEAQ (reference sequence). Losses at the gene ends were 4 bases for V and 9 bases for J; bases not matched to a gene: 11.